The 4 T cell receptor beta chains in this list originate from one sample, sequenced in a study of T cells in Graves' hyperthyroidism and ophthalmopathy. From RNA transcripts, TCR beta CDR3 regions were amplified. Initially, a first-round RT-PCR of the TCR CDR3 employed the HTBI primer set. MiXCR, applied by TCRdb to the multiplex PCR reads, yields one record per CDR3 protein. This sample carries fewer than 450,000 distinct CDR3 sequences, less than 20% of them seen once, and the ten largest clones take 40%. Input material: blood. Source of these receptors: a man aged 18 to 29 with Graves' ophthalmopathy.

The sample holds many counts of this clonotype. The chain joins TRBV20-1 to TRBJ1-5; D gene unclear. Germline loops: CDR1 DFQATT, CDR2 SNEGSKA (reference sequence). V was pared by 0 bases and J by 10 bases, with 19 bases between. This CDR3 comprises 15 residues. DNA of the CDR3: TGCAGTGCTAGAGATCGGCTTATGGGAAACTTACCCCAGCATTTT. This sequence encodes CSARDRLMGNLPQHF.

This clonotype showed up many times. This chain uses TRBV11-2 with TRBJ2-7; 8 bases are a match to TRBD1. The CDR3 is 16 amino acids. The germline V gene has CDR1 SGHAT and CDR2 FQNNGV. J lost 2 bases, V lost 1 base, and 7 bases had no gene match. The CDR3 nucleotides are TGTGCCAGCAGCTTAGTTCTACAGGGGGGCACCTACGAGCAGTACTTC. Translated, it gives CASSLVLQGGTYEQYF. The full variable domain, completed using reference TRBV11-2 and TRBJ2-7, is EAGVAQSPRYKIIEKRQSVAFWCNPISGHATLYWYQQILGQGPKLLIQFQNNGVVDDSQLPKDRFSAERLKGVDSTLKIQPAKLEDSAVYLCASSLVLQGGTYEQYFGPGTRLTVT.

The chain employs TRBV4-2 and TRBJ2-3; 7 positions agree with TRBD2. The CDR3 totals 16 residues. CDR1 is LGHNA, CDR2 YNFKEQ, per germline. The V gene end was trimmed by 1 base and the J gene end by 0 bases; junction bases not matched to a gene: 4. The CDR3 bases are TGTGCCAGCAGCCAAGGGGGAGGGGCTAGCACAGATACGCAGTATTTT. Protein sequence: CASSQGGGASTDTQYF.

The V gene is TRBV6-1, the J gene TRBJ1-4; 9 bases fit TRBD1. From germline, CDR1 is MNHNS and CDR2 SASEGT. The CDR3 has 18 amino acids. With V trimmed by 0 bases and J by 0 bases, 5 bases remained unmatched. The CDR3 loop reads CASSEARDRATTNEKLFF. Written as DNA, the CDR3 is TGTGCCAGCAGTGAAGCACGGGACAGGGCTACAACTAATGAAAAACTGTTTTTT.